Listed here is a single TCR beta chain. Its antigen is undetermined. This sample stems from a study of blood T cells in healthy people across ages. General study points: Per million T cells, TCR beta diversity dropped roughly linearly as age increased. Long-lived donors had more naive CD4+ cells and higher diversity than aged donors.

V was cut by 6 bases and J by 0 bases, with 12 bases left in between. The germline gives CDR1 SGDLS, CDR2 YYNGEE. The CDR3 consists of 14 residues. The second PCR ran about 6 to 11 cycles with a sample-barcoded 5' primer and J-beta primers. At least 2.5 million CDR3-containing paired-end reads were obtained per sample. TCRdb passed the 5' RACE reads through MiXCR, listing each CDR3 protein once. The sample contains 1,800,000 or so distinct CDR3 sequences, about two fifths of which appear only once. The sequenced sample consisted of blood. This TCR was sampled from a human donor in good health. The chain couples TRBV9 to TRBJ1-1; no clear D gene. CDR3: CASTQTNMNTEAFF. CDR3 sequence (DNA): TGTGCCAGCACCCAGACAAACATGAACACTGAAGCTTTCTTT.